This is a list of T cell receptor beta chains from one sample in a study of immune evolution from preneoplasia to lung adenocarcinoma. Profiled with immunoSEQ multiplex PCR; TCRdb holds only in-frame clones, not every one. The data contain around 6,200 clones, around 79% of them seen just once; the ten biggest clones take up less than 25%. The sequenced sample was FFPE adjacent normal lung tissue. The receptors were sampled from a person between 55 and 80 years old with lung adenocarcinoma. Each CDR3 is given without its conserved first and last residue. Fields, in order: V gene, CDR3 length, clone size, CDR3 protein. Expanded clones are given a class, and other clones once, few, many or no size at all.

v_gene: TRBV5-1
len: 13
abundance: NA
CDR3aa: ASSLLGSAGNTIY

v_gene: TRBV27
len: 10
abundance: NA
CDR3aa: ASQPWGGEQY

v_gene: TRBV12-5
len: 10
abundance: few
CDR3aa: ASGSPVHGYT

v_gene: TRBV28
len: 15
abundance: NA
CDR3aa: ASSFGLQWENTGELF

v_gene: TRBV19
len: 18
abundance: NA
CDR3aa: ASSIPRQLAGAAMGETQY

v_gene: TRBV7-9
len: 12
abundance: NA
CDR3aa: ASSSPGWGSPLH

v_gene: TRBV4-1
len: 13
abundance: NA
CDR3aa: ASSQEDRARNTIY

v_gene: TRBV4-1
len: 14
abundance: NA
CDR3aa: ASSQAIRNSNQPQH

v_gene: TRBV6-1
len: 16
abundance: NA
CDR3aa: ASSEALGGGANTGELF

v_gene: TRBV5-1
len: 17
abundance: NA
CDR3aa: ASSLEGAFVSDRRETQY

v_gene: TRBV10-3
len: 11
abundance: once
CDR3aa: AISEDSTDTQY

v_gene: TRBV6-5
len: 10
abundance: NA
CDR3aa: ASSFRYGELF

v_gene: TRBV6-5
len: 13
abundance: medium-sized
CDR3aa: ASSYTTGNNEKLF

v_gene: TRBV5-1
len: 10
abundance: NA
CDR3aa: ASSSQTVEQY

v_gene: TRBV27
len: 11
abundance: NA
CDR3aa: ASSFGQGGGYT

v_gene: TRBV4-1
len: 12
abundance: NA
CDR3aa: ASSQAENTGELF

v_gene: TRBV18
len: 10
abundance: few
CDR3aa: ASSPEGYEQY

v_gene: TRBV6-1
len: 11
abundance: NA
CDR3aa: ASSAQGAGELF

v_gene: TRBV7-2
len: 9
abundance: once
CDR3aa: ASSLPGPLH